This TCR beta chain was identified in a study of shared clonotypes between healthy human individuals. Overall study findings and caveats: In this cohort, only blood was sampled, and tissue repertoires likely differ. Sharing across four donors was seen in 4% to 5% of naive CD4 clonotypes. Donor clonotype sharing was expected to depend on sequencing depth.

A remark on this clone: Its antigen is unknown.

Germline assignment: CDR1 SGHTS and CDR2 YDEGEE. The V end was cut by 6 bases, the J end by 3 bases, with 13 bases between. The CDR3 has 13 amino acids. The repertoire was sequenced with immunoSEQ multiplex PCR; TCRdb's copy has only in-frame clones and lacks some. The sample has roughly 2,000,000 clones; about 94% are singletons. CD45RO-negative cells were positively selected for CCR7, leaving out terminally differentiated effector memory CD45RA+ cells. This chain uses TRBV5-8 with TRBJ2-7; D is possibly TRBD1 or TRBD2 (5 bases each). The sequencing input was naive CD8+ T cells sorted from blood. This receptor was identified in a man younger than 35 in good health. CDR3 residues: CASTHGAGYEQYF. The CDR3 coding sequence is TGTGCCAGCACCCACGGGGCTGGCTACGAGCAGTACTTC.